These 6 T cell receptor beta chains originate from one sample sequenced in a study of blood T cell repertoires in COVID-19. Using immunoSEQ multiplex PCR, the repertoire was profiled, and TCRdb retains in-frame clones only, with some absent. This repertoire shows about 270,000 clones, 80% to 90% found once; its top ten account for around 15%. Sequenced sample: PBMCs or T cells enriched from blood (not recorded which). These receptors were obtained from a man between 18 and 35 years old who had recovered from COVID-19.

The J gene is TRBJ2-2, the V gene TRBV5-4; 14 bases align to TRBD2. V dropped 3 bases and J dropped 6; count of bases not matched to a gene: 7. CDR3 length equals 17 residues. Germline CDR1 and CDR2: SGHNT and YYREEE (reference sequence). This CDR3 reads CASSWDSGLAGAGELFF. Written as DNA, the CDR3 is TGTGCCAGCAGCTGGGACTCGGGACTAGCGGGAGCCGGGGAGCTGTTTTTT. Full variable domain (outside the CDR3, taken from reference TRBV5-4 and TRBJ2-2): ETGVTQSPTHLIKTRGQQVTLRCSSQSGHNTVSWYQQALGQGPQFIFQYYREEENGRGNFPPRFSGLQFPNYSSELNVNALELDDSALYLCASSWDSGLAGAGELFFGEGSRLTVL.

This clone was picked up one time. This chain joins TRBV29-1 and TRBJ2-7; 7 bases are shared with TRBD1. CDR3 size: 11 residues. J lost 5 bases, V lost 6 bases, and 4 bases had no gene match. Per germline, CDR1 SQVTM and CDR2 ANQGSEA. The CDR3 here is CSVADRDEQYF. In DNA form, the CDR3 reads TGCAGCGTAGCCGACAGGGACGAGCAGTACTTC.

The J gene is TRBJ1-5, the V gene TRBV30; tentatively, D is TRBD1 (6 bases). Germline loops: CDR1 GTSNPN, CDR2 SVGIG (reference sequence). Trimming removed 0 bases from V and 7 bases from J, with 10 bases in between. This CDR3 is 13 amino acids long. The CDR3 sequence: CAWSVGGQQPQHF. Written as DNA, the CDR3 is TGTGCCTGGAGTGTTGGGGGCCAGCAGCCCCAGCATTTT.

The chain uses TRBV19 and TRBJ2-7; D might be TRBD1 (6 bases). Germline loops: CDR1 LNHDA, CDR2 SQIVND (reference sequence). The germline V and J ends were trimmed by 5 bases and 3 bases, with 14 bases remaining between them. The length of the CDR3 is 14 residues. The CDR3 region is CASSVGTLSYEQYF. The CDR3 DNA is TGTGCCAGTAGTGTAGGGACACTCAGCTACGAGCAGTACTTC.

The chain links TRBV2 to TRBJ1-5; D remains ambiguous. Germline CDR1 reads SNHLY; CDR2 reads FYNNEI. V lost 1 base and J 4 bases, leaving 11 bases between the germline ends. This CDR3 spans 15 amino acids. The CDR3 region is CASSEEPRLNQPQHF. The CDR3 region has the DNA TGTGCCAGCAGTGAAGAGCCCCGCCTTAATCAGCCCCAGCATTTT.

The chain recombines TRBV19 with TRBJ1-4, with D perhaps matching TRBD1 (6 bases). The CDR3 is 19 amino acids. Looked up from germline, CDR1 is LNHDA and CDR2 is SQIVND (reference sequence). V gave up 3 bases and J gave up 0 bases, with 20 bases separating them. The CDR3 DNA follows: TGTGCCAGTAGTATGGAATGGGCAGGGGATTCCGCAACTAATGAAAAACTGTTTTTT. It is translated as CASSMEWAGDSATNEKLFF.